Listed below are T cell receptor beta chains from one sample, sequenced in a study of blood T cell repertoires in COVID-19. The method was immunoSEQ multiplex PCR; TCRdb's version includes in-frame clones alone and lacks a portion of them. The profile shows 250,000 or so clones, around 86% of them singletons. Sequenced: peripheral blood. These TCRs come from a middle-aged woman who had recovered from COVID-19. Each CDR3 is given with its conserved first and last residue. A D gene is named only where the DNA matches it firmly. The size field is filled for only some rows; it gives once, few, many or a size class.

j_call	v_call	clone_size	d_call	cdr3_aa	cdr3_nt
TRBJ2-5	TRBV29-1	.	TRBD2	CSVGSSGQETQYF	TGCAGCGTTGGATCTAGCGGGCAAGAGACCCAGTACTTC
TRBJ1-1	TRBV3-1/TRBV3-2	.	.	CASSQPTIRMNTEAFF	TGTGCCAGCAGCCAACCGACAATCAGAATGAACACTGAAGCTTTCTTT
TRBJ1-4	TRBV7-8	.	TRBD1	CASSPEGQGATNEKLFF	TGTGCCAGCAGCCCCGAAGGGCAGGGGGCAACTAATGAAAAACTGTTTTTT
TRBJ1-2	TRBV30	few	.	CAWSVGQGFYGYTF	TGTGCCTGGAGTGTGGGGCAGGGGTTCTATGGCTACACCTTC
TRBJ2-7	TRBV19	.	.	CASSILATGNHEQYF	TGTGCCAGTAGTATTCTGGCCACAGGAAATCACGAGCAGTACTTC
TRBJ1-2	TRBV28	.	.	CASRGEGIYGYTF	TGTGCCAGCAGGGGGGAGGGTATTTATGGCTACACCTTC
TRBJ2-1	TRBV27	few	TRBD2	CASSPFRSSGGSYNEQFF	TGTGCCAGCAGTCCATTCCGATCTAGCGGAGGCTCCTACAATGAGCAGTTCTTC
TRBJ2-5	TRBV2	.	TRBD2	CASKRTSGTQETQYF	TGTGCCAGCAAGAGGACTAGCGGGACACAAGAGACCCAGTACTTC
TRBJ2-2	TRBV27	.	.	CASSSTGTPSNTGELFF	TGTGCCAGCAGTTCGACCGGGACTCCCTCGAACACCGGGGAGCTGTTTTTT
TRBJ2-1	TRBV27	once	.	CASRGASGQFF	TGTGCCAGCAGGGGGGCGAGTGGGCAGTTCTTC
TRBJ2-5	TRBV2	.	TRBD2	CASSEIAGDGTQYF	TGTGCCAGCAGTGAAATCGCGGGAGACGGGACCCAGTACTTC
TRBJ2-3	TRBV12-3/TRBV12-4	.	.	CASTRGSTDTQYF	TGTGCCAGCACTCGGGGAAGCACAGATACGCAGTATTTT
TRBJ2-7	TRBV5-5	.	TRBD1	CASSAPGQGRF	TGTGCCAGCAGCGCCCCGGGACAGGGCCGATTC
TRBJ1-4	TRBV24-1	.	.	CATSGRSGGGEKLFF	TGTGCCACCAGTGGGCGTTCTGGGGGCGGTGAAAAACTGTTTTTT
TRBJ2-2	TRBV5-1	.	TRBD2	CASSLGLAGAFGTGELFF	TGCGCCAGCAGCTTGGGGCTAGCGGGAGCCTTTGGCACCGGGGAGCTGTTTTTT
TRBJ2-1	TRBV7-9	.	TRBD2	CASSSQGLAYNEQFF	TGTGCCAGCAGCTCTCAGGGACTAGCCTACAATGAGCAGTTCTTC
TRBJ2-3	TRBV27	.	.	CASSPRGTDTQYF	TGTGCCAGCAGTCCGAGGGGCACAGATACGCAGTATTTT
TRBJ2-2	TRBV11-2	.	TRBD1	CASSRDRGITGELFF	TGTGCCAGCAGCCGGGACAGGGGTATCACCGGGGAGCTGTTTTTT
TRBJ2-7	TRBV27	.	TRBD2	CASSLTSGAGWGEQYF	TGTGCCAGCAGTTTGACTAGCGGGGCAGGGTGGGGGGAGCAGTACTTC
TRBJ2-1	TRBV24-1	.	.	CATSDHTENNREQFF	TGTGCCACCAGTGACCACACAGAGAACAATAGGGAGCAGTTCTTC
TRBJ2-7	TRBV4-2	.	TRBD2	CASSQEILTSGDYEQYF	TGTGCCAGCAGCCAAGAAATCCTGACTAGCGGGGATTACGAGCAGTACTTC
TRBJ2-2	TRBV6-5	once	TRBD1	CASSYAETGASGELFF	TGTGCCAGCAGTTACGCCGAGACAGGGGCTTCAGGGGAGCTGTTTTTT
TRBJ2-1	TRBV5-1	.	TRBD2	CASSGTGTSLNEQFF	TGCGCCAGCAGCGGAACCGGGACTAGCCTCAATGAGCAGTTCTTC
TRBJ2-5	TRBV27	.	.	CARRREGGQETQYF	TGTGCCAGAAGACGTGAGGGTGGCCAAGAGACCCAGTACTTC
TRBJ2-7	TRBV7-3	.	TRBD2	CASRLAGAVDEQYF	TGTGCCAGCAGGCTAGCGGGAGCAGTGGACGAGCAGTACTTC
TRBJ2-7	TRBV4-1	.	.	CASSQGSTYEQYF	TGCGCCAGCAGCCAGGGCAGCACCTACGAGCAGTACTTC
TRBJ2-3	TRBV1	.	.	CTSSQDIGVGPTDTQYF	TGCACCAGCAGCCAAGATATCGGGGTCGGACCCACAGATACGCAGTATTTT
TRBJ2-1	TRBV4-2	.	TRBD2	CASSQDFASGSYNEQFF	TGTGCCAGCAGCCAAGATTTTGCTAGCGGATCATACAATGAGCAGTTCTTC
TRBJ1-5	TRBV19	.	TRBD1	CASTGGNTQPQHF	TGTGCCAGCACAGGGGGGAATACACAGCCCCAGCATTTT
TRBJ1-2	TRBV19	.	.	CASMEGFMRGFNYGYTF	TGTGCCAGTATGGAGGGGTTCATGCGGGGTTTTAACTATGGCTACACCTTC
TRBJ1-5	TRBV18	.	TRBD1	CASSLNGDRGTQPQHF	TGTGCCAGCTCACTCAACGGGGACAGGGGGACTCAGCCCCAGCATTTT
TRBJ2-3	TRBV5-1	.	TRBD2	CASSFPLAGGMDTQYF	TGCGCCAGCAGCTTCCCCTTAGCGGGAGGGATGGATACGCAGTATTTT
TRBJ1-1	TRBV29-1	.	.	CSVVGRLNTEAFF	TGCAGCGTTGTTGGCAGGTTGAACACTGAAGCTTTCTTT
TRBJ1-3	TRBV25-1	once	.	CASGDRSGAGNTIYF	TGTGCCAGCGGCGACAGGTCGGGTGCTGGAAACACCATATATTTT
TRBJ2-7	TRBV11-2	.	.	CASSPRDNYYEQYF	TGTGCCAGCAGCCCCCGGGACAACTACTACGAGCAGTACTTC
TRBJ2-3	TRBV30	.	.	CAWSSMVPDTQYF	TGTGCCTGGAGTTCTATGGTACCAGATACGCAGTATTTT
TRBJ1-4	TRBV25-1	.	.	CASSELTGRPNEKLFF	TGTGCCAGCAGTGAACTAACAGGTCGGCCCAATGAAAAACTGTTTTTT
TRBJ2-5	TRBV10-3	.	TRBD2	CAISGSTSGLQETQYF	TGTGCCATCAGTGGTAGTACTAGCGGGCTTCAAGAGACCCAGTACTTC
TRBJ2-7	TRBV5-1	.	.	CASSLVGGHSYEQYF	TGCGCCAGCAGCTTGGTCGGCGGCCACTCCTACGAGCAGTACTTC
TRBJ2-5	TRBV5-1	.	.	CASSFDRQETQYF	TGCGCCAGCAGCTTCGATAGACAAGAGACCCAGTACTTC
TRBJ1-2	TRBV6-1	.	.	CASSEAGLSYGYTF	TGTGCCAGCAGTGAAGCGGGGCTCTCCTATGGCTACACCTTC
TRBJ1-4	TRBV30	.	.	CAWTHKVGPLEKLFF	TGTGCCTGGACCCACAAGGTGGGCCCCCTTGAAAAACTGTTTTTT
TRBJ2-1	TRBV7-3	.	TRBD2	CASSLIPLTSPNEQFF	TGTGCCAGCAGCTTAATCCCACTGACTAGCCCCAATGAGCAGTTCTTC
TRBJ2-1	TRBV7-3	.	TRBD2	CASSISGRDYEQFF	TGTGCCAGCAGTATCAGCGGGAGGGACTATGAGCAGTTCTTC
TRBJ2-2	TRBV27	.	.	CASSLSLGAGELFF	TGTGCCAGCAGTTTATCACTAGGAGCCGGGGAGCTGTTTTTT
TRBJ2-5	TRBV6-2/TRBV6-3	.	.	CASSYMEKGTQYF	TGTGCCAGCAGTTATATGGAGAAAGGGACCCAGTACTTC
TRBJ2-1	TRBV6-6	.	TRBD2	CASSPLGTSGLYNEQFF	TGTGCCAGCAGTCCCCTTGGGACTAGCGGGCTATACAATGAGCAGTTCTTC
TRBJ2-2	TRBV2	.	.	CASSEAGPANTGELFF	TGTGCCAGCAGTGAAGCTGGCCCCGCGAACACCGGGGAGCTGTTTTTT
TRBJ2-3	TRBV7-3	once	.	CASSSSRVVASPTTAPDTQYF	TGTGCCAGCAGCTCGTCTCGTGTGGTAGCGAGTCCCACAACAGCCCCAGATACGCAGTATTTT
TRBJ1-5	TRBV28	.	TRBD1	CASKLKQGVSNQPQHF	TGTGCCAGCAAATTGAAACAGGGGGTAAGCAATCAGCCCCAGCATTTT
TRBJ1-2	TRBV6-5	once	TRBD1	CASSWTGDGYTF	TGTGCCAGCAGTTGGACAGGAGATGGCTACACCTTC
TRBJ2-3	TRBV9	.	.	CASSVDRVATDTQYF	TGTGCCAGCAGCGTAGATCGGGTGGCGACAGATACGCAGTATTTT